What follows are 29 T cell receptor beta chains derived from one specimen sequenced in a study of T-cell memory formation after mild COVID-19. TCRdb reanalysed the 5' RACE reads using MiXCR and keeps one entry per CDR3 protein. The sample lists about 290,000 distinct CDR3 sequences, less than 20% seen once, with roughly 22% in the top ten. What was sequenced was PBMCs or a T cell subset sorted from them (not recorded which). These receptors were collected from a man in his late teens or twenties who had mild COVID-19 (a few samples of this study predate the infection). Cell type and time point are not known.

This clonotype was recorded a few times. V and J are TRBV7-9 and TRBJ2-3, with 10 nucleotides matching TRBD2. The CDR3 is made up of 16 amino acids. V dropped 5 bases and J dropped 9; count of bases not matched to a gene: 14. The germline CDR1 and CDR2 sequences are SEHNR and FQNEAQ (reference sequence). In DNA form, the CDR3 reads TGTGCCAGCAGCCCCAAAATTAGCGGGGGGACGTGGACGCAGTATTTT. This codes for CASSPKISGGTWTQYF.

The CDR3: CASSERRGGSDTQYF. In nucleotides, the CDR3 is TGTGCCAGCAGTGAACGACGGGGGGGCTCGGATACGCAGTATTTT. The chain employs TRBV6-1 and TRBJ2-3; 8 bases are a match to TRBD2. CDR3 length: 15 amino acids. CDR1 and CDR2 from the germline V gene are MNHNS and SASEGT. Unmatched junction bases numbered 7, after V lost 2 bases and J lost 6 bases.

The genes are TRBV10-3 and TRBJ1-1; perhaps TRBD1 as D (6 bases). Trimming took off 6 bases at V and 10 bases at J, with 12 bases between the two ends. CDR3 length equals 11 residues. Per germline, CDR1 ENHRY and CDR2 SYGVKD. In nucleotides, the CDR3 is TGTGCCATCAGGAAGTCGGGGGCAGCTTTCTTT. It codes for CAIRKSGAAFF.

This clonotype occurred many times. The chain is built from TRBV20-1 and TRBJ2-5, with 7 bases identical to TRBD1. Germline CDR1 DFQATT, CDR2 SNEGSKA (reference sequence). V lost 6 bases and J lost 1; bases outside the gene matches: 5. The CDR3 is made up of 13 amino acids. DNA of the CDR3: TGCAGTGCAGAGACAGGGCCCCAAGAGACCCAGTACTTC. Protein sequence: CSAETGPQETQYF.

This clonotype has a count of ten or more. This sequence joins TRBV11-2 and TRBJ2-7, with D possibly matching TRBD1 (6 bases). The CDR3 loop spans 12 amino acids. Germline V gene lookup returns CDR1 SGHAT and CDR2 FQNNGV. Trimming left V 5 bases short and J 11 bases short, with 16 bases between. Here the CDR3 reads CASSLSRDKKYF. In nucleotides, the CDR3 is TGTGCCAGCAGCCTCTCCCGGGACAAGAAGTACTTC.

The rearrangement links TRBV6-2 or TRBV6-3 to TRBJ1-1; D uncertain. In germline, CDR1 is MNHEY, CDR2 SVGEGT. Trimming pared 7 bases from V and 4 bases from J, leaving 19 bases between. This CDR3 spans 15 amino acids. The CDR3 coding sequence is TGTGCCAGCACCCCCAGGACGGATCCCGGCACTGAAGCTTTCTTT. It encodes CASTPRTDPGTEAFF.

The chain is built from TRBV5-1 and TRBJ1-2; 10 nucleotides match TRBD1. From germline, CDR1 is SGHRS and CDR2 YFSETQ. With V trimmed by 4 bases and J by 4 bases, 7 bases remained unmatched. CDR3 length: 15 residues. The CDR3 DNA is TGCGCCAGCAGCGAGGACAGGGGGACGGGCTATGGCTACACCTTC. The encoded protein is CASSEDRGTGYGYTF.

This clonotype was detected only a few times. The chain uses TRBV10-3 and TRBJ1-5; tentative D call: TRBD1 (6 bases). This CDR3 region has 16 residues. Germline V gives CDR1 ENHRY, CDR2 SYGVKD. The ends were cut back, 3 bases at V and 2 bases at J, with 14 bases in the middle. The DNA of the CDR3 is TGTGCCATCAGTGATAGATCCGGGGGCGGCAATCAGCCCCAGCATTTT. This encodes CAISDRSGGGNQPQHF.

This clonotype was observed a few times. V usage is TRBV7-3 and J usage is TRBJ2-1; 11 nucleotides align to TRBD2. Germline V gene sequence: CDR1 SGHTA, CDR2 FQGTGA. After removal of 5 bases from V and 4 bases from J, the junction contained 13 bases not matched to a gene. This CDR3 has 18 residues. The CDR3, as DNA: TGTGCCAGCAGCCTCACACAGACTAGCGGGGTGGGTTACAATGAGCAGTTCTTC. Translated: CASSLTQTSGVGYNEQFF. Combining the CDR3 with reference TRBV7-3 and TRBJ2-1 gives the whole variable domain GAGVSQTPSNKVTEKGKYVELRCDPISGHTALYWYRQSLGQGPEFLIYFQGTGAADDSGLPNDRFFAVRPEGSVSTLKIQRTERGDSAVYLCASSLTQTSGVGYNEQFFGPGTRLTVL.

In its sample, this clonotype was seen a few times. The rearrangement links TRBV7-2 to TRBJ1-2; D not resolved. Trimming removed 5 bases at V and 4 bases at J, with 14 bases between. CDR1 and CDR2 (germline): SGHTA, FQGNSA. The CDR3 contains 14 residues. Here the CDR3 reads CASSPNRVSYGYTF. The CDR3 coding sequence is TGTGCCAGCAGCCCAAATAGGGTTTCCTATGGCTACACCTTC.

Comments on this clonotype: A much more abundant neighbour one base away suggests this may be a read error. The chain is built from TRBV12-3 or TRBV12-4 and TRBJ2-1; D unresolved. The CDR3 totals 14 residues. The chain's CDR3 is CASSTFVMNNEQLF. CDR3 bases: TGTGCCAGCAGTACGTTTGTGATGAACAATGAGCAGCTCTTC.

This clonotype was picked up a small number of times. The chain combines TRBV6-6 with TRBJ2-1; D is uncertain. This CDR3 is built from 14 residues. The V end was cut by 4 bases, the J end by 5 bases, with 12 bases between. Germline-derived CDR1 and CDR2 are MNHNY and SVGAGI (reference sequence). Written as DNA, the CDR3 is TGTGCCAGCAGTTCCGGTTTCGCCCACAATGAGCAGTTCTTC. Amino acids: CASSSGFAHNEQFF.

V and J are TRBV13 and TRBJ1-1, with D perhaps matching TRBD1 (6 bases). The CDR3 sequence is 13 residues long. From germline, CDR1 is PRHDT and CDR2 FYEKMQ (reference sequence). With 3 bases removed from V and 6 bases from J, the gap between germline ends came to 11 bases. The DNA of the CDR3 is TGTGCCAGCAGCTTTAACAGGGCTTCTGAAGCTTTCTTT. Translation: CASSFNRASEAFF.

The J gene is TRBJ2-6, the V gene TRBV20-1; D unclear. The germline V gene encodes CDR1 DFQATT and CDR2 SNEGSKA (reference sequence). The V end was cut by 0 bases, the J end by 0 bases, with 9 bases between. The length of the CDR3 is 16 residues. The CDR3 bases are TGCAGTGCTAGAGATCTTCGTTCCTCTGGGGCCAACGTCCTGACTTTC. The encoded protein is CSARDLRSSGANVLTF.

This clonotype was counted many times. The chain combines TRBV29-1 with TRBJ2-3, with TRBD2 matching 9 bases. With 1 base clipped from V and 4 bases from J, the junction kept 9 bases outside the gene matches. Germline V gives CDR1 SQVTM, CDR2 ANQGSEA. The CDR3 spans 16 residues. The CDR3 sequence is CSVEGGLAGSSDTQYF. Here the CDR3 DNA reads TGCAGCGTTGAAGGCGGGCTAGCGGGGAGTTCAGATACGCAGTATTTT.

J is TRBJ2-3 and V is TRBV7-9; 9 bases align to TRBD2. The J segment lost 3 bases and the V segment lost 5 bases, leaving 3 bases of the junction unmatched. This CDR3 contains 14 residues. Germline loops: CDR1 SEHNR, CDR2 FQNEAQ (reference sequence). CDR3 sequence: CASSAGGHTDTQYF. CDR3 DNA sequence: TGTGCCAGCAGCGCGGGGGGGCATACAGATACGCAGTATTTT. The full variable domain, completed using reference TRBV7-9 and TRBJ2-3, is DTGVSQNPRHKITKRGQNVTFRCDPISEHNRLYWYRQTLGQGPEFLTYFQNEAQLEKSRLLSDRFSAERPKGSFSTLEIQRTEQGDSAMYLCASSAGGHTDTQYFGPGTRLTVL.

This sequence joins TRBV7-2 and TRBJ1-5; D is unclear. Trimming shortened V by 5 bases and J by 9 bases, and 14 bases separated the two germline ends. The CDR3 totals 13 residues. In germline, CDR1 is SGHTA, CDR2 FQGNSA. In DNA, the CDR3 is TGTGCCAGCAGCCTATCTATTACCCGGCCCCAGCATTTT. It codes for CASSLSITRPQHF.

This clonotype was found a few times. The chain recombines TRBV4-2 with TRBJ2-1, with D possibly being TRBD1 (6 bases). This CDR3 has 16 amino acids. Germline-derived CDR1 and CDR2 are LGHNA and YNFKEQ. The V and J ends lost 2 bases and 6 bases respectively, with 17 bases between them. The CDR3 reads CASSQLTGRGINEQFF. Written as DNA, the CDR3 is TGTGCCAGCAGCCAACTGACGGGCAGGGGAATCAATGAGCAGTTCTTC.

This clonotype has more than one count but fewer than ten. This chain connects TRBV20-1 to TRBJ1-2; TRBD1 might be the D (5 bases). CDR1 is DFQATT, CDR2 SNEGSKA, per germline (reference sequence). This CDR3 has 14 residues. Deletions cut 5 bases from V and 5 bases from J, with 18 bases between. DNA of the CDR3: TGCAGTGCTCCAAACTTAAGGGACTTTTATGGCTACACCTTC. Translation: CSAPNLRDFYGYTF.

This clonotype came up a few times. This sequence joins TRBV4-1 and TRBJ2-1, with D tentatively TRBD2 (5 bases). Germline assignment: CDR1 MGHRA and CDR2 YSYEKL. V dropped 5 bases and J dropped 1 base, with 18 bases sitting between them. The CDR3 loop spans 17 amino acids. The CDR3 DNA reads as TGCGCCAGCAGCTCAAGATGGGAACAGCGGTCCTACAATGAGCAGTTCTTC. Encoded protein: CASSSRWEQRSYNEQFF.

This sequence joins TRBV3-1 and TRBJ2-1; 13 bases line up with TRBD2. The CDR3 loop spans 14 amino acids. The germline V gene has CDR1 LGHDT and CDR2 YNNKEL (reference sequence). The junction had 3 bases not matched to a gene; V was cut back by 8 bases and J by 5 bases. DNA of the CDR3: TGTGCCAGCCGGACTAGCGGGGGAGACAATGAGCAGTTCTTC. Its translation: CASRTSGGDNEQFF.

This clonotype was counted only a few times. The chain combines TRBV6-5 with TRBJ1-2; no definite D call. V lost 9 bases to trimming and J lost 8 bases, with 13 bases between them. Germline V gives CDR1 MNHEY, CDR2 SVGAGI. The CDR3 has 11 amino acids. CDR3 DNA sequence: TGTGCCAGACTCCGACACCAAGGCTACACCTTC. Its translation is CARLRHQGYTF.

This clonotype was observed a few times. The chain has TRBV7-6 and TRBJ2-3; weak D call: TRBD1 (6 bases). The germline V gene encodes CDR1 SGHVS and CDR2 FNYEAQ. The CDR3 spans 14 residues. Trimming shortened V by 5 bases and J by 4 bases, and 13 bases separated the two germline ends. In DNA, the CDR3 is TGTGCCAGCAGCGTCAGGGGTCCGGCAGATACGCAGTATTTT. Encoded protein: CASSVRGPADTQYF.

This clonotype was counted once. CDR3 DNA: TGTGCCAGCAGCTTATCAGGACTAGCGGCCAATGAGCAGTTCTTC. It encodes CASSLSGLAANEQFF. The J gene is TRBJ2-1, the V gene TRBV7-9; 10 bases align to TRBD2. V lost 2 bases and J lost 6; bases outside the gene matches: 4. The length of the CDR3 is 15 residues. Germline assignment: CDR1 SEHNR and CDR2 FQNEAQ (reference sequence).

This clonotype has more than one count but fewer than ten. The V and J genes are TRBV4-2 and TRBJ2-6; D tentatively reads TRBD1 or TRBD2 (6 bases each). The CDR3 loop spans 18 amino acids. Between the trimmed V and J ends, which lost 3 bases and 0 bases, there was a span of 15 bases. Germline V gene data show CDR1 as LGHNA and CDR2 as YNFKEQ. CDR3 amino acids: CASSHSPGGPSGANVLTF. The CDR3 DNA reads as TGTGCCAGCAGCCATTCCCCTGGGGGGCCCTCTGGGGCCAACGTCCTGACTTTC.

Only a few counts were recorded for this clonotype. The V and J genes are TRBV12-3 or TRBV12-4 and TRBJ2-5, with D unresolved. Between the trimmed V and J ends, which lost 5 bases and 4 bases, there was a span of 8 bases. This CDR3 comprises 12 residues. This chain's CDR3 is CASSERRETQYF. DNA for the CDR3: TGTGCCAGCAGTGAAAGGCGAGAGACCCAGTACTTC.

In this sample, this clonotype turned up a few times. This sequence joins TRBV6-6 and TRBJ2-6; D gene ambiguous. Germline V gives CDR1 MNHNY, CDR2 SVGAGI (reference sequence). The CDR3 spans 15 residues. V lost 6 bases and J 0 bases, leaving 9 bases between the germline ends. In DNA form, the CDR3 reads TGTGCCAGCAGGCGACCAAACTCTGGGGCCAACGTCCTGACTTTC. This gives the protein CASRRPNSGANVLTF.

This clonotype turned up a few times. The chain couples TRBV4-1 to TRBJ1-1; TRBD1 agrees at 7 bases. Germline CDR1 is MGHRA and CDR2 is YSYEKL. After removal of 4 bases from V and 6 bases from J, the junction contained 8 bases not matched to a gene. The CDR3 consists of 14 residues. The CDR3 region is CASSLRQGSSEAFF. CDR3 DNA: TGCGCCAGCAGCCTGCGACAGGGATCGTCTGAAGCTTTCTTT.

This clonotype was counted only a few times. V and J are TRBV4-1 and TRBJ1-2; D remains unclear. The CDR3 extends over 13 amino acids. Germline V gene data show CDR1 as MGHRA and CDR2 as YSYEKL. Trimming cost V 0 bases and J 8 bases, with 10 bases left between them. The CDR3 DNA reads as TGCGCCAGCAGCCAAGATCTTTGGGTCGGCTACACCTTC. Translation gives CASSQDLWVGYTF.